Sequencing of this TCR beta chain was carried out in a study of radiotherapy plus CTLA-4 blockade in lung cancer. Points from the study as a whole: TCR clones of tumor origin grew in blood after radiotherapy plus ipilimumab. Interferon-beta, together with early blood T cell clone dynamics, reportedly best predicted response.

Turning to this clone: The antigen remains unidentified.

Germline CDR1 SGHRS, CDR2 YFSETQ. V was trimmed by 0 bases and J by 3 bases, leaving 11 bases between them. This CDR3 has 15 residues. Assay: immunoSEQ multiplex PCR; the TCRdb copy retains only in-frame clones and omits some. In the table there are about 81,000 clones, about two thirds of which are singletons. CTLA-4 blockade using ipilimumab, together with focal radiation, was received by patients with chemo-refractory metastatic non-small-cell lung cancer. The specimen was peripheral blood, collected from a patient treated with radiotherapy plus ipilimumab. The chain carries TRBV5-1 and TRBJ2-3; TRBD1 might be the D (5 bases). The sequence came from a human donor with non-small cell lung cancer that progressed on radiotherapy plus ipilimumab. CDR3 in DNA: TGCGCCAGCAGCTTGGCAGGGATGAAGACAGATACGCAGTATTTT. It specifies CASSLAGMKTDTQYF.